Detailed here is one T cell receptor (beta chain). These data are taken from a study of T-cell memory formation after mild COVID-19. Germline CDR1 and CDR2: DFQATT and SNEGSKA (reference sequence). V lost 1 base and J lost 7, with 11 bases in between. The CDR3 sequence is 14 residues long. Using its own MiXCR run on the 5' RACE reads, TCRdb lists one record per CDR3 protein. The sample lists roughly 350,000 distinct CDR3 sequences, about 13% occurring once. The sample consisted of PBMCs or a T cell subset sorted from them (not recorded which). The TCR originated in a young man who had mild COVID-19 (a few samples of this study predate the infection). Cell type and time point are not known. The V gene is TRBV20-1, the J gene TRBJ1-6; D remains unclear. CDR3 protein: CSARGRAKNSPLHF. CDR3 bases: TGCAGTGCTAGAGGGCGGGCGAAGAATTCACCCCTCCACTTT.